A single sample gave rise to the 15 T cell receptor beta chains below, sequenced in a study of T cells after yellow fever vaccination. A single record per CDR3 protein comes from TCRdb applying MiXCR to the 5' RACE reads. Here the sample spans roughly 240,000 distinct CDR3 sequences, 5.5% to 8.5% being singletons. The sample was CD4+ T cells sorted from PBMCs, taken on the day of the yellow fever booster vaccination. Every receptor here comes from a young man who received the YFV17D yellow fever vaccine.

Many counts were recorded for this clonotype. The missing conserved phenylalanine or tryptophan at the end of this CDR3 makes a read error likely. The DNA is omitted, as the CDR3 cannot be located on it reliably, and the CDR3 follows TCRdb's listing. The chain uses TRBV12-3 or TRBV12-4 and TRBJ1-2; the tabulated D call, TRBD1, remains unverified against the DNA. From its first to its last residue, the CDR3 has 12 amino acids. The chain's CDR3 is CASSFGQGKMNI.

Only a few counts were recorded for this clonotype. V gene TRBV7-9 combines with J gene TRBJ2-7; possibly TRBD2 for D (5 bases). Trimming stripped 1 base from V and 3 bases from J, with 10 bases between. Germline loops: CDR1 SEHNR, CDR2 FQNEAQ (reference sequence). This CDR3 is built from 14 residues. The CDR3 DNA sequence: TGTGCCAGCAGCTTAGTGGGTAGCGACTACGAGCAGTACTTC. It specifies CASSLVGSDYEQYF.

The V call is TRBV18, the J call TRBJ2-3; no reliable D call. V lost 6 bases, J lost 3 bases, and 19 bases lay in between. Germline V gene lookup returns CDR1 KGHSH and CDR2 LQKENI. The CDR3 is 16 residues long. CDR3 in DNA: TGTGCCAGCTCGCCCTATCCAGCCTCGGCGACAGATACGCAGTATTTT. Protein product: CASSPYPASATDTQYF.

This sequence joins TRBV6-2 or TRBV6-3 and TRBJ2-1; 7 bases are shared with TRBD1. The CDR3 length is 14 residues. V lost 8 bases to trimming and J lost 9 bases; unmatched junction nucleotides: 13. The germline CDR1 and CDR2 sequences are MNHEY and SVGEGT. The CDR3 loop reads CASLHDRALGEQFF. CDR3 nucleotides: TGTGCCAGCCTCCACGACAGGGCCCTTGGTGAGCAGTTCTTC.

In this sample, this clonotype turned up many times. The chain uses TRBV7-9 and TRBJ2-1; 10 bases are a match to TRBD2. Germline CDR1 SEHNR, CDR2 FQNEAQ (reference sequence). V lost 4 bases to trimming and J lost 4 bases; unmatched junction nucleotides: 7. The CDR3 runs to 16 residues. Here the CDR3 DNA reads TGTGCCAGCAGCTCGAAACTAGCGGGGATTTACAATGAGCAGTTCTTC. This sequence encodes CASSSKLAGIYNEQFF.

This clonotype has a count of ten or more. The CDR3 DNA reads as TGTGCCAGCTCACCACCGGCAGTTACCTACGAGCAGTACTTC. Its protein is CASSPPAVTYEQYF. The chain uses TRBV18 and TRBJ2-7; the D is unclear. CDR3 length equals 14 residues. Trimming took off 0 bases at V and 2 bases at J, with 8 bases between the two ends. Germline V gives CDR1 KGHSH, CDR2 LQKENI.

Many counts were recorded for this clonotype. For the CDR3, the DNA is TGTGCCAGCTGCCGACTAGCGGGAGGGATAAATGAGCAGTTCTTC. Protein: CASCRLAGGINEQFF. The chain has TRBV2 and TRBJ2-1, with TRBD2 matching over 14 bases. CDR3 length: 15 residues. The V gene end was trimmed by 8 bases and the J gene end by 7 bases; junction bases not matched to a gene: 7. Germline V gives CDR1 SNHLY, CDR2 FYNNEI.

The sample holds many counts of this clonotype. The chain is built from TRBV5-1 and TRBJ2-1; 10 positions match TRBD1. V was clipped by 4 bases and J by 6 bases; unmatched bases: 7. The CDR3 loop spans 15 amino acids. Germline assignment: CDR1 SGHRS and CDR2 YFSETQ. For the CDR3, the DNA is TGCGCCAGCAGCGACCGACAGGGGGCGGGCAATGAGCAGTTCTTC. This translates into CASSDRQGAGNEQFF.

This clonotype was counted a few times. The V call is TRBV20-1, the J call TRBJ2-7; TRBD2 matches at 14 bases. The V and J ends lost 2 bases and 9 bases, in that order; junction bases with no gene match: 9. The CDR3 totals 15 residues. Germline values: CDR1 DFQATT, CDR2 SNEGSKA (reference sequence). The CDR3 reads CSARRGGLAGVGQYF. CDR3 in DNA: TGCAGTGCTAGACGAGGGGGACTAGCGGGAGTCGGGCAGTACTTC.

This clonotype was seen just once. The CDR3 DNA reads TGCAGCGTTGTCAGTCCGAACACCGGGGAGCTGTTTTTT. Translation: CSVVSPNTGELFF. This chain connects TRBV29-1 to TRBJ2-2; D gene ambiguous. Germline assignment: CDR1 SQVTM and CDR2 ANQGSEA. The CDR3 extends over 13 amino acids. The V gene lost 4 bases and the J gene lost 0 bases, with 6 bases spanning the gap.

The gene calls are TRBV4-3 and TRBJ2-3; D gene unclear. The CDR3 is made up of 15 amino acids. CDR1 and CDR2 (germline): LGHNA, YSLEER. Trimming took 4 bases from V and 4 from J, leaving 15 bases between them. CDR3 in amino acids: CASSPSTSAADTQYF. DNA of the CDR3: TGCGCCAGCAGCCCAAGTACCAGCGCGGCAGATACGCAGTATTTT.

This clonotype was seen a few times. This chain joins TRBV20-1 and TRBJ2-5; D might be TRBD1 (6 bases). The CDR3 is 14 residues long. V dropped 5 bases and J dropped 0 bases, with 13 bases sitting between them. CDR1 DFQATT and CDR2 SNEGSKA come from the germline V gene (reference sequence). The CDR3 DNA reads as TGCAGTGCTCCCACAGGGTGGTACCAAGAGACCCAGTACTTC. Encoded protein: CSAPTGWYQETQYF.

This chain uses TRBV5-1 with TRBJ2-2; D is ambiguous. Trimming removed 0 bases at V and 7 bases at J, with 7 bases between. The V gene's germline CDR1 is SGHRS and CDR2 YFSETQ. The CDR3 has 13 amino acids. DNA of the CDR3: TGCGCCAGCAGCTTGGATTCAGGCGGGGAGCTGTTTTTT. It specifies CASSLDSGGELFF.

CDR3 in DNA: TGCAGTGCTAGTGGACATCAAGAGACCCAGTACTTC. It encodes CSASGHQETQYF. The V call is TRBV20-1, the J call TRBJ2-5, with D possibly TRBD1 on 5 matching bases. Trimming took off 3 bases at V and 2 bases at J, with 7 bases between the two ends. CDR1 and CDR2 from the germline V gene are DFQATT and SNEGSKA (reference sequence). This CDR3 has 12 amino acids.

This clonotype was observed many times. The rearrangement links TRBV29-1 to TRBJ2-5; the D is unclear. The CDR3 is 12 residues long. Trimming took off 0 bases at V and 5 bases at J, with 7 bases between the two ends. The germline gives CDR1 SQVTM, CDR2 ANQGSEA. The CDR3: CSVEEPRETQYF. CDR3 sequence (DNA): TGCAGCGTTGAAGAGCCCCGGGAGACCCAGTACTTC.